The sequence of this T cell receptor beta chain was determined in a study of blood T cell repertoires in COVID-19. This table comes from immunoSEQ multiplex PCR, and its TCRdb copy is limited to in-frame clones, with some not included. Of approximately 230,000 clones listed, 70% to 90% are singletons. This CDR3 has 15 amino acids. Trimming cost V 4 bases and J 2 bases; bases outside gene matches: 8. Looked up from germline, CDR1 is KGHSH and CDR2 is LQKENI. Sequencing input: peripheral blood. This receptor was identified in a man aged 30 to 45 who had recovered from COVID-19. The chain has TRBV18 and TRBJ2-7; 7 nucleotides agree with TRBD1. CDR3 protein: CASSLRTGDPYEQYF. The CDR3 nucleotides are TGTGCCAGCTCACTTCGTACAGGGGACCCCTACGAGCAGTACTTC.